This T cell receptor beta chain was documented in a study of T cells after yellow fever vaccination. At the level of the study: Preparation of fractions with low cell numbers was performed using SMART-Seq v4 Ultra Low Input. Study-level points and caveats: Post-booster repertoires contained most primary-vaccination clones again (about 96% CD4, around 89% CD8). Although the secondary response was weaker, it peaked faster, at day 5 versus 15.

With regard to this clonotype: The target antigen is unknown.

For TCR, cDNA came from 5'RACE template switching, which added a universal primer site and UMIs. TCRdb used MiXCR to reprocess the 5' RACE reads, holding one entry per CDR3 protein. The sample includes a few hundred thousand distinct CDR3 sequences, about 19% seen only once; the top ten take around 17%. V was trimmed by 3 bases and J by 6 bases, leaving 9 bases between them. This CDR3 spans 13 amino acids. Germline CDR1 is LGHNA and CDR2 is YSLEER. The chain uses TRBV4-3 and TRBJ2-4; D is ambiguous. This clonotype was obtained from a young man who received the YFV17D yellow fever vaccine. The specimen comprised PBMCs, sampled before the yellow fever booster vaccination. CDR3 amino acids: CASSQRTGNIQYF. Written as DNA, the CDR3 is TGCGCCAGCAGCCAGCGGACGGGAAACATTCAGTACTTC.